This T cell receptor beta chain was recovered during a study of T cell responses to AZD1222 COVID-19 vaccine. Study-wide context: Whether given at about 4 or about 12 weeks, second doses were pooled.

About this clone: Antigen: not known.

Overall study results and limits: Reports indicate that nearly half of spike-specific TCRs are directed at unmutated variant regions. Spike-wide vaccine-associated CD4 TCRs dominated at 160-218 and 743-854. Donor demographics were predominantly white British with a female majority; clonal diversity may be underestimated.

The ends were cut back, 4 bases at V and 6 bases at J, with 15 bases in the middle. This CDR3 has 15 amino acids. From germline, CDR1 is WNHNN and CDR2 SYGVQD (reference sequence). Some clones are missing from TCRdb's copy, which holds only in-frame ones; the method was immunoSEQ multiplex PCR. The profile shows about 130,000 clones, roughly 90% of them singletons. This clonotype was sampled from an adult in good health. The chain combines TRBV10-1 with TRBJ2-2; perhaps TRBD2 as D (7 bases). The source was peripheral blood, collected on day 0 of AZD1222 vaccination. The CDR3 DNA reads TGCGCCAGCAGTGTTGCGGGGGCCGGTGCCGGGGAGCTGTTTTTT. Translating it yields CASSVAGAGAGELFF.